The rows below give T cell receptor beta chains drawn from one sample of a study of memory CD4+ T cells and cytomegalovirus serostatus. Measured with immunoSEQ multiplex PCR; TCRdb has only the in-frame clones, and not every one. The sample records about 57,000 clones, over 75% being singletons. Sequencing input: memory CD4+ T cells from blood. The receptor source for this set is an adult in good health and CMV-seronegative. CDR3s include the opening cysteine and the closing phenylalanine or tryptophan. The D gene is left open where the match is weak. Rows may omit the clone size; those that give it use once, few, many or a size class.

v_gene,len,abundance,j_gene,d_gene,CDR3aa
TRBV18,13,.,TRBJ2-7,.,CASSPGSLYEQYF
TRBV14,15,.,TRBJ1-2,.,CASSRITGLDYGYTF
TRBV7-2,14,few,TRBJ1-5,.,CASRKSMGDQPQHF
TRBV6-5,15,few,TRBJ2-2,.,CGGHPRKRNTGELFF
TRBV9,17,.,TRBJ2-1,TRBD2,CASSETSAGTSYNEQFF
TRBV18,16,once,TRBJ1-1,TRBD1,CASSPLGQGMDTEAFF
TRBV5-1,14,.,TRBJ2-7,.,CASSFAGKTYEQYF
TRBV6-5,16,.,TRBJ2-2,.,CASSSTGVANTGELFF
TRBV6-1,14,.,TRBJ1-4,.,CASTSSWRDEKLFF
TRBV4-1,11,few,TRBJ1-1,.,CASRRDTEAFF
TRBV4-1,14,.,TRBJ1-4,.,CASSLGHPTEKLFF
TRBV11-2,16,many,TRBJ2-7,.,CASSGLTGKYSYEQYF
TRBV15,15,.,TRBJ1-2,.,CATSRDRRQNYGYTF
TRBV5-1,14,.,TRBJ2-3,.,CASSSTTVTDTQYF
TRBV25-1,10,.,TRBJ2-5,.,CATWRETQYF
TRBV7-2,14,.,TRBJ1-6,.,CASSSRWDNSPLHF
TRBV10-2,13,medium-sized,TRBJ2-4,.,CASSDRGLNIQYF
TRBV28,14,.,TRBJ1-5,TRBD1,CASSFTGGNQPQHF
TRBV2,13,.,TRBJ1-5,TRBD1,CASRWTGDQPQHF
TRBV10-3,14,.,TRBJ1-6,.,CAISVRGSDSPLHF
TRBV4-1,15,.,TRBJ1-1,.,CASSQGIGKIAEAFF
TRBV18,15,.,TRBJ1-1,.,CASSPLGEMNTEAFF
TRBV4-1,15,.,TRBJ2-1,.,CASSQPSDFLNEQFF
TRBV7-3,14,.,TRBJ2-3,TRBD1,CASSQDRVPDTQYF
TRBV18,13,.,TRBJ1-4,TRBD1,CASSPSNRGQLFF
TRBV2,15,once,TRBJ1-1,TRBD1,CASARQGATNTEAFF
TRBV7-2,16,.,TRBJ1-2,.,CASSLAFGGWDYGYTF
TRBV30,13,medium-sized,TRBJ1-1,.,CAWSVSGRTEAFF
TRBV7-2,16,.,TRBJ1-3,TRBD1,CASSSDRFLSGNTIYF
TRBV18,13,.,TRBJ2-5,.,CASSPGGQETQYF
TRBV2,14,.,TRBJ2-2,.,CASRDIRNTGELFF
TRBV7-9,14,few,TRBJ2-7,.,CASTSAGTSYEQYF
TRBV28,15,.,TRBJ1-2,.,CASTSPRVGDYGYTF
TRBV11-3,13,.,TRBJ2-1,.,CASSLGRHNEQFF
TRBV27,15,.,TRBJ1-1,TRBD1,CASSKPGQGVTEAFF
TRBV5-5,15,.,TRBJ2-5,TRBD1,CASSRTGGRQETQYF
TRBV28,17,.,TRBJ1-3,.,CASSLLEVSASGNTIYF
TRBV2,14,few,TRBJ2-6,.,CASSEDVGRDVLTF
TRBV6-5,14,.,TRBJ1-5,.,CASSYSRGARPQHF
TRBV7-9,13,few,TRBJ1-2,.,CASSLAPVPGYTF
TRBV5-6,14,few,TRBJ1-2,.,CASSPGGSTYGYTF
TRBV9,14,.,TRBJ1-2,.,CASSVGSGKMGYTF
TRBV2,12,.,TRBJ1-2,.,CASVAQGIGYTF
TRBV5-1,12,.,TRBJ2-5,.,CASSLGIETQYF
TRBV4-1,16,.,TRBJ2-3,TRBD1,CASSRSGTGTTDTQYF
TRBV28,15,.,TRBJ2-2,.,CASRTSGSDTGELFF
TRBV18,13,.,TRBJ1-2,.,CASSPSGMHGYTF
TRBV7-3,15,.,TRBJ1-2,TRBD1,CASSPGDRTNYGYTF
TRBV28,16,few,TRBJ2-7,TRBD1,CASSQGVGTGGHEQYF
TRBV5-6,16,.,TRBJ1-4,.,CASSTWGTPTNEKLFF
TRBV9,15,.,TRBJ2-7,.,CASSSGGAGLGEQYF
TRBV6-5,15,.,TRBJ2-1,.,CASRLTLPSNNEQFF
TRBV7-2,13,.,TRBJ2-2,TRBD2,CASGLDVSAELFF
TRBV19,13,.,TRBJ1-1,TRBD1,CASSTDRGREAFF
TRBV19,14,once,TRBJ2-7,.,CASSSAGVGYEQYF
TRBV5-4,16,.,TRBJ1-2,TRBD1,CASSLAGQLQYYGYTF
TRBV7-9,14,once,TRBJ1-2,TRBD1,CASSLQGAYYGYTF
TRBV19,14,.,TRBJ1-1,.,CASTWTGLDTEAFF
TRBV4-2,14,few,TRBJ2-7,.,CASSQDMVGYEQYF
TRBV6-5,15,.,TRBJ2-3,.,CASSYEWGGRDTQYF